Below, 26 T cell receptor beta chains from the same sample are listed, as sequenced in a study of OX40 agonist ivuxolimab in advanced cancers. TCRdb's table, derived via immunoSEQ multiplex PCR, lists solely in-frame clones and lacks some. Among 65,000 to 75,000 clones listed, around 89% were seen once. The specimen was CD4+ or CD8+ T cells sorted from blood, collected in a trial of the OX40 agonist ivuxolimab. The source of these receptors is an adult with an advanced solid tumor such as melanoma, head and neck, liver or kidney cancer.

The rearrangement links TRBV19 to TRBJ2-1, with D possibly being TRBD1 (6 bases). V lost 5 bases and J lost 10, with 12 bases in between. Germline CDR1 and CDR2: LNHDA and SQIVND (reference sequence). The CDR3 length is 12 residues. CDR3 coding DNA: TGTGCCAGTAGTGACAGGTCGCGGGAGCAGTTCTTC. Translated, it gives CASSDRSREQFF.

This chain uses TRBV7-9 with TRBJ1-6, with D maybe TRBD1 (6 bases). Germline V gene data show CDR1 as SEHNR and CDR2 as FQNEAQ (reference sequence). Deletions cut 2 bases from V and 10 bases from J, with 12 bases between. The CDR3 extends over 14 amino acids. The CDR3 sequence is CASSLLRGQSPLHF. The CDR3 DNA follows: TGTGCCAGCAGCTTACTCCGGGGGCAGTCACCCCTCCACTTT.

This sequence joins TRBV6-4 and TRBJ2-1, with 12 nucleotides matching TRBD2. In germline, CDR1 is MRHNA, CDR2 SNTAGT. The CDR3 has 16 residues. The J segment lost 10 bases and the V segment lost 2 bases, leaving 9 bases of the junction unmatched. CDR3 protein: CASSDRASGRAREQFF. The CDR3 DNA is TGTGCCAGCAGTGACCGAGCTAGCGGGAGGGCCCGGGAGCAGTTCTTC.

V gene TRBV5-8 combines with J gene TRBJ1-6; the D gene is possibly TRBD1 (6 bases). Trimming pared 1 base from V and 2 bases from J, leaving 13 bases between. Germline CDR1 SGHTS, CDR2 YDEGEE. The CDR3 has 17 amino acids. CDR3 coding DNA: TGTGCCAGCAGCTTGTTCGTGGGGGGCACCTATAATTCACCCCTCCACTTT. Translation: CASSLFVGGTYNSPLHF.

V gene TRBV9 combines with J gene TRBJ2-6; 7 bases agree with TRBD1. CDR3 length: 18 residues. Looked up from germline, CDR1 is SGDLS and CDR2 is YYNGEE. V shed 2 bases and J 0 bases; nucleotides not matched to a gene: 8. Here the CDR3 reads CASSVPRDSSSGANVLTF. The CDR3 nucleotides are TGTGCCAGCAGCGTCCCCCGGGACAGTAGCTCTGGGGCCAACGTCCTGACTTTC. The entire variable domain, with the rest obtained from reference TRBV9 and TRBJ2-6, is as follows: DSGVTQTPKHLITATGQRVTLRCSPRSGDLSVYWYQQSLDQGLQFLIQYYNGEERAKGNILERFSAQQFPDLHSELNLSSLELGDSALYFCASSVPRDSSSGANVLTFGAGSRLTVL.

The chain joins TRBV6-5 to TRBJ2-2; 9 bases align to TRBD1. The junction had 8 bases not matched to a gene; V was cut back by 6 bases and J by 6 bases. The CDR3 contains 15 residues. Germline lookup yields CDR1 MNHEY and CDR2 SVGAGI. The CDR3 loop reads CASRGQGRRAGELFF. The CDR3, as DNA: TGTGCCAGCAGGGGACAGGGTCGAAGGGCCGGGGAGCTGTTTTTT.

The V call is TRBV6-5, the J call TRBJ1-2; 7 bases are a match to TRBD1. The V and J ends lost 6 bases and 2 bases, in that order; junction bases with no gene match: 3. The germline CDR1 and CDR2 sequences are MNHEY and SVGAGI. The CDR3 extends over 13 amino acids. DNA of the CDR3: TGTGCCAGCAGCCGACAGGGAAACTATGGCTACACCTTC. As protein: CASSRQGNYGYTF.

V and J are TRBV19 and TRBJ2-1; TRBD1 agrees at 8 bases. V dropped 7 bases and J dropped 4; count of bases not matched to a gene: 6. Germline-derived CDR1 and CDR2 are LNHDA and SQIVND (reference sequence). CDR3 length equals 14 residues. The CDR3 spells CASNIQGAYNEQFF. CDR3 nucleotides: TGTGCCAGTAACATCCAGGGGGCGTACAATGAGCAGTTCTTC. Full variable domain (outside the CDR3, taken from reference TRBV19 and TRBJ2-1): DGGITQSPKYLFRKEGQNVTLSCEQNLNHDAMYWYRQDPGQGLRLIYYSQIVNDFQKGDIAEGYSVSREKKESFPLTVTSAQKNPTAFYLCASNIQGAYNEQFFGPGTRLTVL.

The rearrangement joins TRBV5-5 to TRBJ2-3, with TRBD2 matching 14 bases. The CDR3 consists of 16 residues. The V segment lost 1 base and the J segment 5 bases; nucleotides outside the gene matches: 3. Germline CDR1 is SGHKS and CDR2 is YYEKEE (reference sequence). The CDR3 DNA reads TGTGCCAGCAGCTTGTGGGGACTAGCGGGAGTAGATACGCAGTATTTT. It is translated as CASSLWGLAGVDTQYF.

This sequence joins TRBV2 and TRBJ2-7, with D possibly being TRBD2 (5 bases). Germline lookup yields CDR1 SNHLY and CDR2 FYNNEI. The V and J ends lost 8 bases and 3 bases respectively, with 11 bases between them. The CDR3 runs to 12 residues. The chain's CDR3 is CASAKEGYEQYF. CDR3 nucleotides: TGTGCCAGCGCTAAAGAGGGCTACGAGCAGTACTTC.

In nucleotides, the CDR3 is TGTGCCAGCAGGCGGGGAAGGGGGCCCAGCACAGATACGCAGTATTTT. Its protein product is CASRRGRGPSTDTQYF. This chain joins TRBV28 and TRBJ2-3, with a possible D match to TRBD1 (7 bases). The CDR3 length is 16 residues. Per the germline V gene, CDR1 is MDHEN and CDR2 is SYDVKM. Trimming pared 6 bases from V and 0 bases from J, leaving 16 bases between.

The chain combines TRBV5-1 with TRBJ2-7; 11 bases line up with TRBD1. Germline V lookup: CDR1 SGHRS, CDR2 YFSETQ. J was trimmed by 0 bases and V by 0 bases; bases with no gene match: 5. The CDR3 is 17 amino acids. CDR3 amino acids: CASSLAIGTGGSYEQYF. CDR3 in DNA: TGCGCCAGCAGCTTGGCCATCGGGACAGGGGGCTCCTACGAGCAGTACTTC.

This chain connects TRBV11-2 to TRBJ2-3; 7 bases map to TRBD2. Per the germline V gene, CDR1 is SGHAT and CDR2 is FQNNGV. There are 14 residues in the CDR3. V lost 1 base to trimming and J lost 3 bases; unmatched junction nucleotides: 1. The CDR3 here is CASSLGGSTDTQYF. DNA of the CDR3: TGTGCCAGCAGCTTAGGCGGGAGTACAGATACGCAGTATTTT.

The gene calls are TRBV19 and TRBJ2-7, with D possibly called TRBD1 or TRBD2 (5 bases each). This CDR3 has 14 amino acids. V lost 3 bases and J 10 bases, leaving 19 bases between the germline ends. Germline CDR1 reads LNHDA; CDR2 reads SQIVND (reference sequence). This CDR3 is CASSMEDKALFQYF. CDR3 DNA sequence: TGTGCCAGTAGTATGGAGGACAAGGCCCTATTTCAGTACTTC.

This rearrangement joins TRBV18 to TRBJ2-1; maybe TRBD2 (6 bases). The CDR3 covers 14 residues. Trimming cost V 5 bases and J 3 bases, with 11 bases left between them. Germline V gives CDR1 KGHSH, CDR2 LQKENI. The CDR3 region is CASSERVDYNEQFF. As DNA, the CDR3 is TGTGCCAGCTCAGAGCGGGTCGACTACAATGAGCAGTTCTTC.

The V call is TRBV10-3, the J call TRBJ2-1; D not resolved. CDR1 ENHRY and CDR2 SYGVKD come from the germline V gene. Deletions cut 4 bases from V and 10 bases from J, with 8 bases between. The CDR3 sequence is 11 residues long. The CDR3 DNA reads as TGTGCCATCAGTGGACGCGAGGAGCAGTTCTTC. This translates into CAISGREEQFF.

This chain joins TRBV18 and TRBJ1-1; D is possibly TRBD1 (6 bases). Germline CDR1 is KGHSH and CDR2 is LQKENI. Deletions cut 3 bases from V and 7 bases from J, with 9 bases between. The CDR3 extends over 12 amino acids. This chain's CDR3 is CASSPGQGEAFF. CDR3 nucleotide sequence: TGTGCCAGCTCACCGGGACAAGGTGAAGCTTTCTTT.

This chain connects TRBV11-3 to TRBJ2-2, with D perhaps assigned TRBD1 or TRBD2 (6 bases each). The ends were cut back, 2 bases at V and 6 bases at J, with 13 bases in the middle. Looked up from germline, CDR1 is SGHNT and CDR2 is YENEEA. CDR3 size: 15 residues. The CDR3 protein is CASSLRGGGPGELFF. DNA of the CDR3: TGTGCCAGCAGCTTACGAGGTGGGGGGCCCGGGGAGCTGTTTTTT. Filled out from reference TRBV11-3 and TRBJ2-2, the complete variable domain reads EAGVVQSPRYKIIEKKQPVAFWCNPISGHNTLYWYLQNLGQGPELLIRYENEEAVDDSQLPKDRFSAERLKGVDSTLKIQPAELGDSAVYLCASSLRGGGPGELFFGEGSRLTVL.

The chain's CDR3 is CASSEVPGGIAGELFF. The CDR3 bases are TGTGCCAGCAGTGAAGTCCCCGGGGGAATCGCCGGGGAGCTGTTTTTT. This sequence joins TRBV2 and TRBJ2-2; D perhaps matches TRBD2 (6 bases). Looked up from germline, CDR1 is SNHLY and CDR2 is FYNNEI. Deletions cut 1 base from V and 6 bases from J, with 15 bases between. CDR3 length: 16 amino acids.

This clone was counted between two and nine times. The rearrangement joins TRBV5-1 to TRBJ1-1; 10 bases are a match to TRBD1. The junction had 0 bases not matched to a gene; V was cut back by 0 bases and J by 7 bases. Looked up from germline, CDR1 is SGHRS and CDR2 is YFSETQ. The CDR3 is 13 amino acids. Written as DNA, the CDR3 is TGCGCCAGCAGCTTGGGGGACAGGGGTGAAGCTTTCTTT. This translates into CASSLGDRGEAFF.

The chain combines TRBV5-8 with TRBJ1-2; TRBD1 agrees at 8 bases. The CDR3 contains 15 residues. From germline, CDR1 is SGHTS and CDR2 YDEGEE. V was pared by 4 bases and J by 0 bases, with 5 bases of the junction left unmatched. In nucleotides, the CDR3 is TGTGCCAGCAGCCGCGGACAGGGCCCTAACTATGGCTACACCTTC. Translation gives CASSRGQGPNYGYTF.

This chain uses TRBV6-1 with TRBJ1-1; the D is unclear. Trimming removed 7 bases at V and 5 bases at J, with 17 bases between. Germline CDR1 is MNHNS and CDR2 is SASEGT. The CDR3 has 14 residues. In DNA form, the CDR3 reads TGTGCCAGCACCCGAACACATCTCGGGACTGAAGCTTTCTTT. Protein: CASTRTHLGTEAFF.

CDR3 nucleotide sequence: TGTGCCAGTTTAGGGGGGACCAATTCGGATACGCAGTATTTT. Amino acids: CASLGGTNSDTQYF. The chain uses TRBV28 and TRBJ2-3; D might be TRBD1 or TRBD2, each matching 6 bases. Germline CDR1 reads MDHEN; CDR2 reads SYDVKM. The CDR3 runs 14 residues. V was trimmed by 9 bases and J by 6 bases, leaving 19 bases between them.

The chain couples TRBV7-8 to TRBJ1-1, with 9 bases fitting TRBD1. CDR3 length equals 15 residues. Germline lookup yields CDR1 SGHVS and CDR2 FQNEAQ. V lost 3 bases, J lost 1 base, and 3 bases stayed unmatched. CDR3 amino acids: CASSFSGQGNTEAFF. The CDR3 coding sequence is TGTGCCAGCAGCTTTTCGGGACAGGGGAACACTGAAGCTTTCTTT.

This CDR3 reads CASSRSGTSGGGEQFF. The CDR3 DNA reads TGTGCCAGCAGCCGCTCGGGGACTAGCGGGGGGGGTGAGCAGTTCTTC. This chain joins TRBV28 and TRBJ2-1; 16 bases line up with TRBD2. The CDR3 covers 16 residues. V shed 6 bases and J 9 bases; nucleotides not matched to a gene: 8. Germline V lookup: CDR1 MDHEN, CDR2 SYDVKM. The entire variable domain, with the rest obtained from reference TRBV28 and TRBJ2-1, is as follows: DVKVTQSSRYLVKRTGEKVFLECVQDMDHENMFWYRQDPGLGLRLIYFSYDVKMKEKGDIPEGYSVSREKKERFSLILESASTNQTSMYLCASSRSGTSGGGEQFFGPGTRLTVL.

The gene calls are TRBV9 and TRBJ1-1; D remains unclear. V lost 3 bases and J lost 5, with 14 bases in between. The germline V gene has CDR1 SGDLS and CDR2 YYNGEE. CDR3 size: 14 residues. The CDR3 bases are TGTGCCAGCAGCGCGGACGCAGGATGGACTGAAGCTTTCTTT. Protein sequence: CASSADAGWTEAFF.